Below, one T cell receptor beta chain is given with its context. Trimming removed 3 bases at V and 1 base at J, with 14 bases between. This CDR3 contains 16 residues. The germline V gene encodes CDR1 LGHNA and CDR2 YNFKEQ. The data are from a study of blood T cell repertoires in COVID-19. In the authors' workflow: It was from reference gene primer amplification that nucleated cell counts were estimated. Sequencing used immunoSEQ multiplex PCR; TCRdb keeps in-frame clones, though not all of them. V, J and clone size are those of that table, while D and trimming were read from the DNA. The sample shows about 170,000 clones, around four fifths of them seen only once.

This receptor was obtained from a woman aged 50 to 65 in a cohort exposed to, infected with or recovered from COVID-19 (not recorded which). Sequencing was carried out using PBMCs or T cells enriched from blood (not recorded which). The chain recombines TRBV4-2 with TRBJ2-3; perhaps TRBD1 as D (7 bases). CDR3 region: CASSHSGGGGTDTQYF. The CDR3 bases are TGTGCCAGCAGCCATTCAGGGGGAGGCGGCACAGATACGCAGTATTTT.